The clone carrying this T cell receptor (beta chain) was counted at least ten times. The data derive from a study of identical twins. The V end was cut by 2 bases, the J end by 2 bases, with 13 bases between. This CDR3 is 14 amino acids long. Germline lookup yields CDR1 SQVTM and CDR2 ANQGSEA. From the 5' RACE reads, TCRdb called clonotypes with MiXCR, one entry per CDR3 protein. The sample lists 300,000 to 350,000 distinct CDR3 sequences; over 9% were seen once. These data were also filed under a second study, of yellow fever vaccine responses in identical twins.

The V and J genes are TRBV29-1 and TRBJ2-7, with D tentatively TRBD1 (6 bases). The sample taken for sequencing was CD8+ T cells sorted from blood. The sequence came from a woman between 18 and 30 years old in good health. The CDR3 reads CSVESAQGTYEQYF. DNA of the CDR3: TGCAGCGTTGAATCTGCGCAGGGGACCTACGAGCAGTACTTC.